This TCR beta chain was observed in a study of T-cell memory formation after mild COVID-19. The CDR3 is made up of 13 amino acids. V lost 5 bases to trimming and J lost 9 bases; unmatched junction nucleotides: 7. Germline assignment: CDR1 DFQATT and CDR2 SNEGSKA (reference sequence). A remark on this clonotype: Its target is not known.

A single record per CDR3 protein comes from TCRdb applying MiXCR to the 5' RACE reads. Of 92,000 or so distinct CDR3 sequences listed, roughly 15% are singletons. Study observations and caveats: Several responding clones turned up in pre-infection memory, indicating that cross-reactive memory may have taken part. A second wave expanding day 15 to 37 was CD4+-biased; contracting clones were balanced.

Sequenced: PBMCs or a T cell subset sorted from them (not recorded which). This clonotype was obtained from a young man who had mild COVID-19 (a few samples of this study predate the infection). Cell type and time point are not known. The chain has TRBV20-1 and TRBJ2-1, with 10 bases fitting TRBD1. The CDR3 DNA follows: TGCAGTGCTCCAGACAGGGGGCAAGGTGAGCAGTTCTTC. Protein sequence: CSAPDRGQGEQFF.